This T cell receptor (beta chain) emerged from a study of blood T cell repertoires in COVID-19. Study-level background: Samples taken during acute and convalescent COVID-19 were collected in the United States, Italy and Spain. PBMCs, B-cell-depleted T cells, or T cells provided the cDNA or gDNA that made up the material.

Authors' data handling: Reference gene primer amplification gave estimated nucleated cell counts. Profiled with immunoSEQ multiplex PCR; TCRdb holds only in-frame clones, not every one. V, J and clone size reflect that table, while D and trimming were determined from the DNA. The sample contains fewer than 250,000 clones, approximately 91% of which appear only once. This CDR3 region has 12 residues. V shed 7 bases and J shed 3 bases, with 9 bases lying between them. Germline V lookup: CDR1 LNHDA, CDR2 SQIVND (reference sequence). The rearrangement joins TRBV19 to TRBJ1-2; possibly TRBD1 for D (5 bases). Sequencing was done on a sample of peripheral blood. The source is a man aged 35-49 years with acute or convalescent COVID-19. The DNA of the CDR3 is TGTGCCAGTATCCAAGGGGACTATGGCTACACCTTC. Protein product: CASIQGDYGYTF.